Listed here is a single TCR beta chain. Its antigen remains unidentified. There are no base qualities to consult, and no much larger clone falls within one base. Receptors were amplified or captured by the immunoSEQ multiplex PCR assay. A mixture of 60 forward primers for TCR Vbeta segments and 13 reverse primers for TCR Jbeta segments was used in the multiplex PCR. The CDR3 region of rearranged TCR beta genes was amplified from genomic DNA by a multiplex PCR assay. Amplified TCR beta libraries were sequenced as 87-base-pair reads on the Illumina HiSeq System. In the source study's methods: Across the 666 repertoires, a later analysis counted 80 million or so unique TCR beta chains, approximately 10 million of which were shared by at least two donors. Raw reads were error-corrected and collapsed into unique sequences by a nearest-neighbor algorithm in which closely related sequences were merged to remove PCR and sequencing errors. V, D and J gene segments were assigned by aligning CDR3 sequences to IMGT reference sequences. Each retained sequence needed at least a six-nucleotide match to both a V gene segment and a J gene segment. Rearrangements were classified as productive when the CDR3 lacked stop codons and remained in frame with V and J, and all other rearrangements were classified as non-productive. Following IMGT convention, CDR3 was defined as the stretch from the second conserved V-encoded cysteine to the conserved J-encoded phenylalanine. Sequences without an unambiguous match to a single V gene segment were excluded from the earlier analysis of approximately 560 of the donors. An earlier analysis of a few hundred of the donors called V segments functional above 56.7% productive rearrangements and segregating when the between-donor standard deviation exceeded 5%. A statistical classification framework was developed to diagnose cytomegalovirus status using the catalog of TCR beta chain sequences. V and J gene assignment, in a later analysis, came from comparing TCR nucleotide sequences with IMGT/GENE-DB human TR gene sequences. Using the TCRdist pipeline, a later analysis assigned CDR3 sequences along with most-parsimonious VDJ recombination scenarios. A later analysis defined each TCR beta chain by its CDR3 amino acid sequence plus V-gene family, and excluded reads lacking a unique V-gene family. A later analysis removed several hundred highly shared, low-generation-probability nucleotide sequences to deal with suspected cross-contamination and a sequencing artifact. For each public chain, a later analysis derived a clonal expansion index from normalized ranks of inferred template counts within each repertoire. In a later analysis, generation probabilities were computed using a VDJ recombination model fitted to out-of-frame rearrangements, and the results were checked against IGoR. In a later analysis, TCR-TCR, TCR-HLA and TCR-CMV co-occurrence was scored with hypergeometric tests, and a repertoire-size bias correction was applied to TCR pairs. In a later analysis, false discovery rates were estimated by permuting HLA or CMV assignments 20 times. A later analysis grouped co-occurring TCRs with DBSCAN, adding TCRdist sequence similarity when clustering within HLA-allele-positive subsets. For co-occurrence clustering, repertoires with fewer than 30,000 or more than 120,000 public chains were excluded, along with four or five repertoires with anomalous nucleotide sharing. TCRdb holds this immuneACCESS table with in-frame rearrangements only. Some clones are missing; in checked studies, unresolved V genes explain under half, and the rest has no known cause. The V and J calls and clone size are taken from that table; D and trimming were inferred from the DNA. This sample is represented by fewer than 150,000 clones; 74% of them were singletons. The leading ten clones occupy 4.2% of the sample.

The source of the sample is a study of cytomegalovirus exposure and HLA in healthy donors (dated by TCRdb to between 2016 and 2019). Describing the broader study: In an earlier analysis of around 540 of the donors, roughly 300 Gb of sequence data and 90 million to 130 million unique TCR beta sequences from about 179 million T cells were reported. An early release covering roughly 600 HLA-typed donors comprised 250 to 350 gigabases of sequencing data and tens of millions of unique TCR sequences. The genetic ancestry cluster associated with self-reported Caucasian donors included 81% of the roughly 410 genotyped donors. The study was designed to test whether signatures of past pathogen exposure could be identified by cataloging public T cell receptors. Using immunosequencing, the study profiled T cell repertoires from 666 subjects and related those repertoires to cytomegalovirus serostatus. Along with the roughly 700-subject first cohort, a separate validation cohort of over a hundred different subjects was used. High-throughput TCR immunosequencing, statistical association of individual TCRs with disease status, and machine learning were combined to predict cytomegalovirus infection status. A later analysis re-examined previously published TCR beta repertoires from about 670 donors and added high-resolution HLA genotyping to investigate patterns of TCR occurrence. Rather than using new phenotypic data, the later analysis identified candidate immune exposures from TCR beta sequences and from how often those sequences occurred across donors. An earlier analysis of a few hundred of the donors applied high-throughput TCR beta sequencing to assess whether each TCR beta V gene segment acted as functional or pseudogenic. Donor age, sex, ethnicity and CMV serostatus were collected together with the repertoire data. A later genetic analysis took genome-wide SNP genotypes for about three fifths of the 666 donors and used that subset as a discovery cohort. All discovery cohort repertoires had been generated on a single sequencing platform. Both class I and class II loci were covered by HLA typing, at four-digit resolution. The number of typed donors differed by locus: 629-630 for A, B, C, DRB1 and DQB1; 500 to 550 for DQA1; 606 for DPA1; and 400 to 480 for DPB1. Roughly 5 DR-DQ haplotypes were handled as single units for association and clustering, since linkage in the cohort was strong. Among several hundred genotyped donors of the cohort, an average of approximately 240,000 unique TCR beta nucleotide sequences was sequenced per donor, of which about 19% were non-productive. The research as a whole found: V-gene and J-gene trimming of TCR beta chains was associated with a missense DCLRE1C variant in a later genetic analysis, and the association was replicated in an independent cohort. CMV serostatus was the only immune exposure information available for the cohort. The sequencing pipeline was judged likely to have produced a cluster of highly shared sequence variants as a technical artifact. Because counts were too low, roughly 17 rarely observed V segments, including chromosome 9 orphons, were left out of the earlier analysis of 587 of the donors. Three of the identified cytomegalovirus-associated TCR beta chains were confirmed in vitro to be specific for cytomegalovirus antigens. In an earlier analysis of around 500 of the donors, most TCR beta V segments appeared in productive rearrangements about 87% or about 30% of the time, broadly matching IMGT annotations. Specific HLA alleles were associated with 15,000 to 20,000 TCR beta sequences at a false discovery rate of 0.05 in a later analysis. Because some donors lacked HLA typing at each locus, the association tests relied only on the typed subset. A later analysis found that most CMV-associated TCR beta chains appeared HLA-restricted, with HLA associations seemingly driven largely by CMV exposure. Compared with equally common non-associated chains, HLA-associated TCR beta chains in a later analysis were more clonally expanded and had lower generation probabilities. According to a later genetic analysis, donors in an Asian-associated ancestry cluster had fewer N-insertions in productive TCRs than the roughly 670-donor mean. Most TCR sequences were observed very rarely across donors, whereas some public TCRs were present in many individuals. Presence/absence analyses assumed roughly uniform sequencing depth across donors, an assumption that may not hold. Cytomegalovirus status was reported to be diagnosed by the classifier with high specificity and sensitivity in both the original and validation cohorts. A further reported finding was that TCR beta sequences accurately predicted the HLA-A and HLA-B alleles for most subjects in the first cohort. According to a later analysis, parvovirus B19, influenza, CMV and Epstein-Barr virus appeared linked to several top co-occurrence clusters. In a later analysis, TCR association rates were found to vary across HLA loci, with the most associated TCRs seen for DRB1 alleles and the fewest for HLA-C alleles. This cohort had only TCR beta chains sequenced, and the lack of alpha or paired-chain data limited which features could be detected. Linkage disequilibrium might explain the correlated functional status among segregating V segments, but an unknown experimental factor could not be ruled out. The authors suggested that the approach could potentially be generalized to other disease states and immunological phenotypes. Assigning TCR associations to individual alleles was difficult when HLA alleles, especially DR and DQ, strongly co-occurred. The study listed 150 to 200 TCR beta chains as associated with cytomegalovirus.

The cohort comprised around 690 healthy bone marrow donors. At the time of sampling, all cohort members were nominally healthy, though unrecorded immune exposures were likely present. The donor was CMV seropositive and was included in the group of approximately 300 seropositive cohort members. Each donor provided a peripheral blood sample, and peripheral blood mononuclear cells were used for TCR beta sequencing. Genomic DNA extraction from the blood cell samples was performed with the Qiagen DNeasy Blood Extraction Kit. The receptor was derived from a woman in her thirties or forties in good health and CMV-seropositive. Sequenced: PBMCs.

The bases read TGTGCCAGCAGGGGACAGCCTCAACCTACTGTGGCTTTCTTT. Translated, it gives CASRGQPQPTVAFF. The chain couples TRBV27 to TRBJ1-1, with 7 bases in between that match TRBD1. Trimming leaves V shorter by 6 bases and J shorter by 11 bases, with the junction holding 15 bases beyond the gene matches. CDR1 and CDR2 are drawn from the germline V gene (reference sequence): MNHEY, SMNVEV. The CDR3 contains 14 residues, cysteine and phenylalanine counted. Here the CDR3 DNA is all that survives: 42 bases in frame from base 1.